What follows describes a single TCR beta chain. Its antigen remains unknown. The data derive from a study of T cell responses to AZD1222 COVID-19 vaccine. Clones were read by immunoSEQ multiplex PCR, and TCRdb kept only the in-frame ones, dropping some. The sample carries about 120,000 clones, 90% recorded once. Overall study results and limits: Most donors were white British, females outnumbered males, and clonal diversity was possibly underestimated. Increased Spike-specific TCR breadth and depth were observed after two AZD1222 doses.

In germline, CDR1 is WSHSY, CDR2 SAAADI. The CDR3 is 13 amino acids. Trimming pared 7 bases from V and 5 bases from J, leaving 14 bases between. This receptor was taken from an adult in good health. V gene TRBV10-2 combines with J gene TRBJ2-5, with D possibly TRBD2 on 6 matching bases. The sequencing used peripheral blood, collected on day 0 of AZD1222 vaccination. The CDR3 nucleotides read TGCGCCAGCAACCCCGCGGGACTGGAGACCCAGTACTTC. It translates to CASNPAGLETQYF.